This T cell receptor (beta chain) is drawn from a study of blood T cells in healthy people across ages. The study, taken as a whole, reports: The fall in TCR beta diversity per million T cells was roughly linear with age.

A second PCR, run for about 7 to 11 cycles, used a sample-barcoded 5' primer plus a J-beta primer mix. TCRdb analysed the 5' RACE reads with MiXCR anew, one entry per CDR3 protein. The sample records around 520,000 distinct CDR3 sequences, about 27% being singletons. Details on this clonotype: Its antigen is not identified.

This CDR3 is built from 15 residues. V shed 4 bases, J shed 2 bases, and the junction held 2 bases outside the gene matches. Per the germline V gene, CDR1 is LGHDT and CDR2 is YNNKEL (reference sequence). The sample was also reused in another study, on T cells of mothers and their children.

The chain employs TRBV3-1 and TRBJ2-1; 10 bases map to TRBD2. The sequence came from a boy younger than 10 in good health. Source material: blood. The CDR3 nucleotides read TGTGCCAGCAGCCGTCTAGCGGGGGCCTACAATGAGCAGTTCTTC. Translating it yields CASSRLAGAYNEQFF.